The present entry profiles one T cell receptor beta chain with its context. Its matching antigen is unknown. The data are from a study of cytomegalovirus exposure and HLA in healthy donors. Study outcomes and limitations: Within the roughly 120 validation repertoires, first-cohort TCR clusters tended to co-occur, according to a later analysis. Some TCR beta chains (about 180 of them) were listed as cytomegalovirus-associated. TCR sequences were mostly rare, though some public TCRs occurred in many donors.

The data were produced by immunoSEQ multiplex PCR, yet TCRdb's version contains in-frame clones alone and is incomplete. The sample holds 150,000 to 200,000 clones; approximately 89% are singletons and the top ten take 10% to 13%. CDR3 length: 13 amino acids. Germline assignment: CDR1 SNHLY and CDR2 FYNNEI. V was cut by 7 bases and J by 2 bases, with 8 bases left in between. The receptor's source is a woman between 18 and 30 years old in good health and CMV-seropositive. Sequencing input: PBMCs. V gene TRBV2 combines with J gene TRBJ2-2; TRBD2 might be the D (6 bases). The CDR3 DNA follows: TGTGCCAGCACCGGGAGTAACACCGGGGAGCTGTTTTTT. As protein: CASTGSNTGELFF.